This T cell receptor beta chain was retrieved from a study of OX40 agonist ivuxolimab in advanced cancers. Study results and caveats: The antigens recognized by the expanded peripheral T cells, that is their antigen specificity, were not determined. Some patients who did not respond also had low normalized T-cell clonal expansion. CD4+ and CD8+ blood T cells expanded clonally by week 6 at 0.1 to 3.0 mg/kg. Expansion of clones was among the lowest in partial responders at 0.1-3.0 mg/kg.

Comment on this clone: Its antigen is still unknown.

Assay used: immunoSEQ multiplex PCR; TCRdb lists only in-frame clones, some missing. The profile shows about 9,100 clones, roughly 86% of them singletons. This receptor was obtained from an adult with an advanced solid tumor such as melanoma, head and neck, liver or kidney cancer. This material consisted of CD4+ or CD8+ T cells sorted from blood, taken in a trial of the OX40 agonist ivuxolimab.

The DNA of the CDR3 is TGTGCCAGCAGCGTAGCTGCTCAGGGGGAACGGAATGAGCAGTTCTTC. Its protein product is CASSVAAQGERNEQFF. The chain recombines TRBV9 with TRBJ2-1, with 7 bases lining up with TRBD1. From germline, CDR1 is SGDLS and CDR2 YYNGEE. The V gene end was trimmed by 0 bases and the J gene end by 7 bases; junction bases not matched to a gene: 10. CDR3 size: 16 residues.